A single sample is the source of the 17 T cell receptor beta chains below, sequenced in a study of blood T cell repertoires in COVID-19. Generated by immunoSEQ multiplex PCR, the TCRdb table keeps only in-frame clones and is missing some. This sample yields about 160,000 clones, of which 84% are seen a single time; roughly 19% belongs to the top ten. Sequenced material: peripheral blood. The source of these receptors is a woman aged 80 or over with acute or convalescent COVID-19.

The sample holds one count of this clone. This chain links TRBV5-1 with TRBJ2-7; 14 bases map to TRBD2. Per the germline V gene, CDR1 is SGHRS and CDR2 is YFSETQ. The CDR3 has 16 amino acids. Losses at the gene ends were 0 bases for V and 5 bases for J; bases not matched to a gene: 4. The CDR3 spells CASSLGGTSGSNEQYF. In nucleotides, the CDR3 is TGCGCCAGCAGCTTGGGAGGGACTAGCGGGAGTAACGAGCAGTACTTC.

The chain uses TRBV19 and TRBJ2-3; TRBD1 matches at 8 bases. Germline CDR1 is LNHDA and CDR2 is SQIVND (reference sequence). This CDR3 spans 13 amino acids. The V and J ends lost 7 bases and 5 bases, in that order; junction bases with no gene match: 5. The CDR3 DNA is TGTGCCAGTACCTATACAGGGGGAGATACGCAGTATTTT. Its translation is CASTYTGGDTQYF.

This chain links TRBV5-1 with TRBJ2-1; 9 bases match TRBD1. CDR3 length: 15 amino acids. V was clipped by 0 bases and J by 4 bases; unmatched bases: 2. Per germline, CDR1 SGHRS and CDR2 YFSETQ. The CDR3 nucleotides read TGCGCCAGCAGCTTGGACGGGACAGGGTACAATGAGCAGTTCTTC. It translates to CASSLDGTGYNEQFF.

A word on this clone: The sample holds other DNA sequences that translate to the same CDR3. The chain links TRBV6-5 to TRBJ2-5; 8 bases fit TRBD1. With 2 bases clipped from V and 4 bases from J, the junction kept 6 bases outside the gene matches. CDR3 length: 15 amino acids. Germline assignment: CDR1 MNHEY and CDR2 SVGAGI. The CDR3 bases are TGTGCCAGCAGTTACCCCGCTACAGGGGGAGAGACCCAGTACTTC. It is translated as CASSYPATGGETQYF.

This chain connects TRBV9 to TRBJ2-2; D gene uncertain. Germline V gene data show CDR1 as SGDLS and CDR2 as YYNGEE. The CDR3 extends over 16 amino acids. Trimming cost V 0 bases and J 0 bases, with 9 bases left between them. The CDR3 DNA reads TGTGCCAGCAGCGTAGGTGTCGCGGCGAACACCGGGGAGCTGTTTTTT. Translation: CASSVGVAANTGELFF.

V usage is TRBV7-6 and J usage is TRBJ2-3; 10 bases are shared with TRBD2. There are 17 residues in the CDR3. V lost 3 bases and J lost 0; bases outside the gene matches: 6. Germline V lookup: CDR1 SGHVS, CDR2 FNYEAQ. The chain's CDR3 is CASSLRTSGLSTDTQYF. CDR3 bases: TGTGCCAGCAGCTTGAGGACTAGCGGCCTTAGCACAGATACGCAGTATTTT.

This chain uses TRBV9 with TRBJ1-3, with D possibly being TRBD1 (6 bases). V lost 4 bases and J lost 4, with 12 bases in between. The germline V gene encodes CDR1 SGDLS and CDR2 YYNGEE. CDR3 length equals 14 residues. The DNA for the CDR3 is TGTGCCAGCAGCATACAGGGATCCGGAAACACCATATATTTT. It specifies CASSIQGSGNTIYF.

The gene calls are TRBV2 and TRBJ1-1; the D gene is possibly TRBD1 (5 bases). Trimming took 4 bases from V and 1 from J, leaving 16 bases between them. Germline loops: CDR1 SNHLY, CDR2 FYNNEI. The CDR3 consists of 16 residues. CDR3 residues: CASSGLPGGGNTEAFF. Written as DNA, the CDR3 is TGTGCCAGCAGTGGACTTCCGGGGGGAGGGAACACTGAAGCTTTCTTT.

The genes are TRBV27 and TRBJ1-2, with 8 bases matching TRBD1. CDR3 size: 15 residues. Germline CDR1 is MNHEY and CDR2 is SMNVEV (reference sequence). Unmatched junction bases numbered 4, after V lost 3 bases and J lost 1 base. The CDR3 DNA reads TGTGCCAGCAGTTTGTCAGGGGGCGGTAACTATGGCTACACCTTC. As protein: CASSLSGGGNYGYTF.

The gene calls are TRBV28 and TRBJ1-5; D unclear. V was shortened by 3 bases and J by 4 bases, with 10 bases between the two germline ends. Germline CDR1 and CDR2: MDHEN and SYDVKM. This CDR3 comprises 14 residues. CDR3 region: CASSLGRINQPQHF. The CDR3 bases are TGTGCCAGCAGTTTGGGCAGGATTAATCAGCCCCAGCATTTT.

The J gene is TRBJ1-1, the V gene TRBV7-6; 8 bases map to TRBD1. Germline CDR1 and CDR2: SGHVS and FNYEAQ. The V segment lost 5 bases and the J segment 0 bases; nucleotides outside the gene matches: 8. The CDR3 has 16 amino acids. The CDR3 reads CASSQVQGVMNTEAFF. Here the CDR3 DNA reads TGTGCCAGCAGCCAAGTACAGGGGGTGATGAACACTGAAGCTTTCTTT.

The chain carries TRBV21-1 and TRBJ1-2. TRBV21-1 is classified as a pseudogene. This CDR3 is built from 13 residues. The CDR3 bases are TGTGCCAGCAGCAAGAACTGCCACTATGGCTACACCTTC. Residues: CASSKNCHYGYTF.

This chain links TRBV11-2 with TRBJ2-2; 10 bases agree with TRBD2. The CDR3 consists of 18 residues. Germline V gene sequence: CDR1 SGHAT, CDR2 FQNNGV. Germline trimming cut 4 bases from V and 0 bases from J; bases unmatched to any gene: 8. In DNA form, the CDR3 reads TGTGCCAGCAGCTCAGGGACTAGCGCGACCGCGAACACCGGGGAGCTGTTTTTT. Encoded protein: CASSSGTSATANTGELFF.

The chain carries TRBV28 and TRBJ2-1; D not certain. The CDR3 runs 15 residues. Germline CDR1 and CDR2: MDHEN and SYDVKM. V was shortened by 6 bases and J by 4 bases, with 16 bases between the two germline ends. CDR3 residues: CASSPDLTIYNEQFF. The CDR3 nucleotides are TGTGCCAGCAGCCCTGACCTGACAATTTACAATGAGCAGTTCTTC.

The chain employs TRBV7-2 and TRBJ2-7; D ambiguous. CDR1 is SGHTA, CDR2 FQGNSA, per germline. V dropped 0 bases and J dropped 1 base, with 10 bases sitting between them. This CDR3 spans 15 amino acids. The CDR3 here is CASSLARGKSYEQYF. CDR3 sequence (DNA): TGTGCCAGCAGCTTAGCGAGAGGCAAGTCCTACGAGCAGTACTTC.

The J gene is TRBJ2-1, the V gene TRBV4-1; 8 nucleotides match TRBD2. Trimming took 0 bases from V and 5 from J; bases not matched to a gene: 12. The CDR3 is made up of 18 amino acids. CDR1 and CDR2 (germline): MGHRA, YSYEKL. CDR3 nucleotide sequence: TGCGCCAGCAGCCAAGAGCCGGGACTAGGAATCATCGACAATGAGCAGTTCTTC. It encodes CASSQEPGLGIIDNEQFF.

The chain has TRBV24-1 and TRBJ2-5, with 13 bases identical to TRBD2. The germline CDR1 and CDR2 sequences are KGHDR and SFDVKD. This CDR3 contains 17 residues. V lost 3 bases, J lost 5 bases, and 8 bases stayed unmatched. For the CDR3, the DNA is TGTGCCACCAGTGATCCCCTTGGACTAGCGGGAGTTGAGACCCAGTACTTC. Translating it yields CATSDPLGLAGVETQYF.